This T cell receptor beta chain was captured in a study of identical twins. This clonotype has more than one count but fewer than ten. V shed 5 bases and J shed 2 bases, with 15 bases lying between them. The CDR3 runs to 16 residues. The germline V gene has CDR1 KGHDR and CDR2 SFDVKD. TCRdb passed the 5' RACE reads through MiXCR, listing each CDR3 protein once. In the table there are hundreds of thousands of distinct CDR3 sequences, 7% to 7.5% of which are singletons. This same sample was also taken into another study, of yellow fever vaccine responses in identical twins.

V and J are TRBV24-1 and TRBJ2-1; TRBD2 is a possible D gene (6 bases). Source material: PBMCs. The source is a woman aged 18-29 years in good health. The CDR3 DNA is TGTGCCACCAGTGCGGCGCTGCGGGGAGCCTACAATGAGCAGTTCTTC. Translating it yields CATSAALRGAYNEQFF.